This TCR beta chain originates from a study of shared clonotypes between healthy human individuals. On the study more broadly: A donor's plate count was three for CD4 naive and three for CD4 memory; CD8 naive had two and CD8 memory one. Study conclusions and caveats: Clonotypes that were shared across four donors made up around 5% of naive CD4 clonotypes. The sole specimen, blood, was sampled, and tissue repertoires likely differ.

Libraries were prepared by immunoSEQ multiplex PCR; TCRdb keeps only in-frame clonotypes and omits some of them. The repertoire holds about 2 million clones, approximately 95% seen once, with around 1.1% in the top ten. In the case of this clone: Its antigen is undetermined.

CDR1 is WNHNN and CDR2 is SYGVQD in the germline V gene (reference sequence). V lost 0 bases and J 8 bases, leaving 17 bases between the germline ends. The CDR3 length is 16 residues. In the naive CD8 group, cells lacked CD45RO and were positively selected for CCR7, so terminally differentiated effector memory CD45RA+ cells were left out. Donors had no recently reported acute infections or vaccinations and were HIV-negative. Sequencing was carried out using naive CD8+ T cells sorted from blood. This receptor was taken from a man between 18 and 29 years old in good health. The chain has TRBV10-1 and TRBJ2-1, with unresolved D. The CDR3 DNA is TGCGCCAGCAGTGAGTCGAGGCTGAAGAATACCGATGAGCAGTTCTTC. Protein sequence: CASSESRLKNTDEQFF.